These 10 T cell receptor beta chains came from one sample sequenced in a study of T cell repertoires in cytomegalovirus infection. TCRdb reprocessed the reads via MiXCR and lists one record per CDR3 protein. There are more than 150,000 distinct CDR3 sequences in the sample; over 15% occur only once, and about 19% lies in the top ten. Specimen: CD8+ T cells from PBMCs. These receptors all come from a human donor in good health (CMV status not recorded). Some clones in this sample may be carry-over from other donors' samples.

Only a few counts were recorded for this clonotype. The rearrangement links TRBV6-6 to TRBJ2-7; D is ambiguous. Trimming pared 8 bases from V and 0 bases from J, leaving 8 bases between. The germline gives CDR1 MNHNY, CDR2 SVGAGI (reference sequence). The CDR3 has 12 amino acids. The CDR3 bases are TGTGCCAGCCGGCTGGGCTCCTACGAGCAGTACTTC. This codes for CASRLGSYEQYF.

In its sample, this clonotype was seen a few times. This chain uses TRBV6-1 with TRBJ2-7; unclear D gene. The CDR3 loop spans 13 amino acids. With 6 bases removed from V and 0 bases from J, the gap between germline ends came to 9 bases. Germline V CDR1 and CDR2: MNHNS, SASEGT. The CDR3 sequence: CASSHRASYEQYF. In nucleotides, the CDR3 is TGTGCCAGCAGCCACCGGGCCTCCTACGAGCAGTACTTC.

This clonotype was seen only a few times. The rearrangement joins TRBV24-1 to TRBJ2-2; 10 positions match TRBD2. CDR1 is KGHDR, CDR2 SFDVKD, per germline. The trim removed 9 bases at V and 10 bases at J, leaving 10 bases unmatched. This CDR3 has 14 amino acids. Here the CDR3 DNA reads TGTGCCACCCGGCTAGCGGGAGAATCCGAGGAGCTGTTTTTT. It encodes CATRLAGESEELFF.

This clonotype was seen only a few times. The J gene is TRBJ2-3, the V gene TRBV28, with D maybe TRBD2 (5 bases). The germline V gene has CDR1 MDHEN and CDR2 SYDVKM. This CDR3 has 15 amino acids. Trimming took off 7 bases at V and 0 bases at J, with 14 bases between the two ends. In nucleotides, the CDR3 is TGTGCCAGCAACTCACGGGGTAGGAGCACAGATACGCAGTATTTT. Translating it yields CASNSRGRSTDTQYF. The full variable domain, completed using reference TRBV28 and TRBJ2-3, is DVKVTQSSRYLVKRTGEKVFLECVQDMDHENMFWYRQDPGLGLRLIYFSYDVKMKEKGDIPEGYSVSREKKERFSLILESASTNQTSMYLCASNSRGRSTDTQYFGPGTRLTVL.

This clonotype was counted only a few times. J is TRBJ2-7 and V is TRBV20-1; TRBD2 matches at 7 bases. This CDR3 contains 13 residues. The J segment lost 3 bases and the V segment lost 4 bases, leaving 6 bases of the junction unmatched. Germline V gene sequence: CDR1 DFQATT, CDR2 SNEGSKA (reference sequence). CDR3 sequence reads: CSAKGLADYEQYF. CDR3 DNA: TGCAGTGCTAAAGGGCTAGCGGACTACGAGCAGTACTTC.

The V gene is TRBV6-2 or TRBV6-3, the J gene TRBJ2-7; TRBD1 matches 11 bases. Germline CDR1 reads MNHEY; CDR2 reads SVGEGT. V was pared by 5 bases and J by 2 bases, with 8 bases of the junction left unmatched. CDR3 length: 16 amino acids. The CDR3 is CASSLPRDRGTYEQYF. For the CDR3, the DNA is TGTGCCAGCAGTCTTCCCCGGGACAGGGGGACCTACGAGCAGTACTTC.

This clonotype was detected a few times. DNA of the CDR3: TGTGCCACCAGGAAGCAGGGTTTGACAGATACGCAGTATTTT. It yields the protein CATRKQGLTDTQYF. The V gene is TRBV24-1, the J gene TRBJ2-3, with D perhaps matching TRBD1 (5 bases). The CDR3 runs 14 residues. The V gene lost 7 bases and the J gene lost 3 bases, with 13 bases spanning the gap. The germline V gene has CDR1 KGHDR and CDR2 SFDVKD.

The chain carries TRBV11-3 and TRBJ2-1; D is possibly TRBD1 or TRBD2 (6 bases each). CDR1 SGHNT and CDR2 YENEEA come from the germline V gene. Trimming took off 5 bases at V and 6 bases at J, with 11 bases between the two ends. This CDR3 contains 13 residues. The CDR3, as DNA: TGTGCCAGCAGCGGAGGGACAACCAATGAGCAGTTCTTC. It is translated as CASSGGTTNEQFF.

V is TRBV6-1 and J is TRBJ2-2, with 10 bases lining up with TRBD2. The CDR3 sequence is 14 residues long. Per germline, CDR1 MNHNS and CDR2 SASEGT. The V segment lost 7 bases and the J segment 5 bases; nucleotides outside the gene matches: 4. The CDR3 DNA reads TGTGCCAGCACTAGCGGGGGATCGACCGGGGAGCTGTTTTTT. Translating it yields CASTSGGSTGELFF.

V gene TRBV7-2 combines with J gene TRBJ2-1, with TRBD2 matching over 7 bases. V shed 1 base and J 15 bases; nucleotides not matched to a gene: 9. This CDR3 comprises 13 residues. The germline gives CDR1 SGHTA, CDR2 FQGNSA. In DNA form, the CDR3 reads TGTGCCAGCAGCTTAGAGGGCTTGCGGGGGTCGTTCTTC. Amino acids: CASSLEGLRGSFF.